One sample yielded the 7 T cell receptor beta chains listed below, sequenced in a study of Ad26.COV2.S vaccination and SARS-CoV-2 variants. Treatment: some 19 received Ad26.COV2.S at low or high dose, single or two shots; about five received placebo; per-sample allocation not given. Collection of samples fell on day 63 after the first vaccine or placebo injection. TCRdb's table, derived via immunoSEQ multiplex PCR, lists solely in-frame clones and lacks some. Seen here are roughly 500,000 clones, 89% observed once, and the top ten hold 2% to 3%. The sample in question was peripheral blood, obtained in a trial of Ad26.COV2.S vaccine versus placebo. These receptors were collected from a person between 18 and 65 years old who received the Ad26.COV2.S COVID-19 vaccine or a placebo.

The chain joins TRBV5-1 to TRBJ2-5, with TRBD2 matching over 7 bases. The V gene's germline CDR1 is SGHRS and CDR2 YFSETQ. The V segment lost 5 bases and the J segment 2 bases; nucleotides outside the gene matches: 6. CDR3 length: 14 amino acids. This CDR3 is CASSVGLSQETQYF. The CDR3 DNA sequence: TGCGCCAGCAGTGTGGGACTAAGTCAAGAGACCCAGTACTTC.

This clone has a single count. J is TRBJ1-1 and V is TRBV5-1; no definite D call. V dropped 3 bases and J dropped 3 bases, with 9 bases sitting between them. Germline V gene sequence: CDR1 SGHRS, CDR2 YFSETQ. This CDR3 is built from 13 residues. This CDR3 is CASSYEGDTEAFF. The CDR3 region has the DNA TGCGCCAGCAGCTATGAAGGAGACACTGAAGCTTTCTTT.

This chain joins TRBV18 and TRBJ1-6; D remains ambiguous. The CDR3 totals 12 residues. The V end was cut by 6 bases, the J end by 10 bases, with 10 bases between. The germline V gene has CDR1 KGHSH and CDR2 LQKENI. The CDR3 loop reads CASSLRRSPLHF. The CDR3 DNA sequence: TGTGCCAGCTCCCTAAGGAGATCACCCCTCCACTTT.

The chain combines TRBV7-2 with TRBJ1-1; 10 nucleotides agree with TRBD1. V was pared by 6 bases and J by 0 bases, with 10 bases of the junction left unmatched. Germline CDR1 and CDR2: SGHTA and FQGNSA. The CDR3 loop spans 17 amino acids. CDR3 region: CASRKGGTGVMNTEAFF. DNA of the CDR3: TGTGCCAGCAGGAAGGGTGGGACAGGGGTCATGAACACTGAAGCTTTCTTT.

The J gene is TRBJ1-6, the V gene TRBV5-5, with no clear D. This CDR3 contains 16 residues. Germline CDR1 is SGHKS and CDR2 is YYEKEE (reference sequence). V gave up 6 bases and J gave up 0 bases, with 13 bases separating them. This CDR3 is CASTLRLSSYNSPLHF. CDR3 bases: TGTGCCAGCACCCTGCGCCTGAGCTCCTATAATTCACCCCTCCACTTT. Variable domain in full (rest from reference TRBV5-5 and TRBJ1-6): DAGVTQSPTHLIKTRGQQVTLRCSPISGHKSVSWYQQVLGQGPQFIFQYYEKEERGRGNFPDRFSARQFPNYSSELNVNALLLGDSALYLCASTLRLSSYNSPLHFGNGTRLTVT.

The chain couples TRBV25-1 to TRBJ2-2, with D perhaps assigned TRBD1 or TRBD2 (6 bases each). In germline, CDR1 is MGHDK, CDR2 SYGVNS. The CDR3 has 14 residues. Trimming took 3 bases from V and 6 from J, leaving 11 bases between them. CDR3 coding DNA: TGTGCCAGCAGTGATTATCGGGGGCCCGGGGAGCTGTTTTTT. This sequence encodes CASSDYRGPGELFF. The complete variable domain, with remaining parts taken from reference TRBV25-1 and TRBJ2-2, reads EADIYQTPRYLVIGTGKKITLECSQTMGHDKMYWYQQDPGMELHLIHYSYGVNSTEKGDLSSESTVSRIRTEHFPLTLESARPSHTSQYLCASSDYRGPGELFFGEGSRLTVL.

The chain recombines TRBV2 with TRBJ1-4; D not certain. CDR1 and CDR2 (germline): SNHLY, FYNNEI. V lost 5 bases, J lost 0 bases, and 7 bases lay in between. The CDR3 consists of 14 residues. CDR3 coding DNA: TGTGCCAGCAGTCTTCTTGCAACTAATGAAAAACTGTTTTTT. Its translation: CASSLLATNEKLFF.